The source of this T cell receptor beta chain is a study of CD8+ T cells in alopecia areata. Looking at the study overall: Treatment of the treated patients consisted of oral tofacitinib, 5 to 10 mg twice daily. Once tofacitinib had been taken for 6 to 18 months, 6 months off drug followed.

Extraction and reverse transcription of RNA yielded cDNA as the sequencing template. Clones were sequenced by immunoSEQ multiplex PCR, and TCRdb holds only the in-frame ones, with some missing. The profile shows 200,000 to 250,000 clones, 50% to 60% of them singletons. Specimens obtained from alopecia areata patients comprised lesional scalp punch biopsies and peripheral blood. Separation by sorting yielded CD4+ and CD8+ T cells from PBMCs. Germline CDR1 and CDR2: GTSNPN and SVGIG (reference sequence). The V and J ends lost 4 bases and 8 bases, in that order; junction bases with no gene match: 3. The CDR3 loop spans 13 amino acids. This clone was detected once.

Sequencing used CD4+ T cells sorted from blood, obtained at week 0. The source of this sequence is a human donor with alopecia areata. This sequence joins TRBV30 and TRBJ1-4, with 11 bases identical to TRBD1. The CDR3 sequence is CAWNRDRGEKLFF. The CDR3 DNA sequence: TGTGCCTGGAACCGGGACAGGGGGGAAAAACTGTTTTTT.